This T cell receptor (beta chain) was captured in a study of blood T cell repertoires in COVID-19 (dated by TCRdb to the early 2020s). For context, the study as a whole: Samples from collaborators originated in the United States, Italy and Spain and spanned both the acute and convalescent phases of COVID-19. The sample metadata nearly always contained a de-identified subject ID, COVID-19 status, age in years and sex. Samples were obtained from the ongoing ImmuneRACE study (first 160 participants) and from 1,254 subjects provided by 6 global collaborators. The repertoires were released in a freely available public database intended as a resource for research on the immune response to SARS-CoV-2. The material from the prospective study consisted of cDNA or gDNA derived from T cells, B-cell-depleted T cells, or PBMCs. The dataset comprised deeply sampled blood TCRbeta repertoires from subjects exposed to, actively infected with, or recovered from COVID-19. Where HLA class I and class II types were available, the types were taken from metadata supplied by the sample provider, not from assay-based typing.

CDR1 and CDR2 (SEHNR, FQNEAQ) derive from the germline V gene (reference sequence). V is cut by 5 bases and J by 2 bases, and the space between the germline ends is 19 bases. From the cysteine through the phenylalanine, the CDR3 covers 16 amino acids. The kept DNA is CDR3 alone, 48 bases in frame from the first base. Participants in the prospective study were aged about 18 to 95 years, lived in 20 to 30 United States geographic areas, and enrolled through a virtual design. In the prospective study, participants were assigned to cohorts based on the clinical history participants reported in a screening survey and a study questionnaire. Recovered participants in ImmuneRACE Cohort 3 were defined by two consecutive negative NP/OP PCR tests, clearance by a healthcare professional, or resolution of symptoms. Mobile phlebotomists in the prospective study collected whole blood, serum and a nasopharyngeal or oropharyngeal swab from every participant. Over a roughly 2-month period, participants in the prospective study had the option of providing additional blood draws and questionnaires. Prospective study blood samples were shipped either frozen or at room temperature before DNA extraction.

Overall study results and their limits: The quantity of clinical and demographic metadata differed by source and by participant and was supplied without curation.

TCRbeta CDR3 regions were amplified from genomic DNA using the immunoSEQ Assay, a bias-controlled multiplex PCR. From the authors' description of their analysis: The number of nucleated cells in each sample was estimated by amplification of reference gene primers within the assay. To quantify the absolute abundance of each unique TCRbeta CDR3 rearrangement, sequence reads were collapsed and filtered. For each sample, productive Simpson clonality was calculated as the square root of Simpson's diversity index across productive rearrangements. TCRdb re-hosts the immuneACCESS table, in-frame sequences only. Its copies lack some clones; in the studies checked, an unresolved V gene accounts for under half of them, and the cause for the rest is not known. The V and J calls and clone size were taken over from that table, and D and trimming were inferred from the DNA. The sample table records about 200,000 clones; around 81% of these occur just once. 7% to 9% of the sample belongs to the ten largest clones.

Details on this clone: Its cognate antigen has yet to be identified. Base qualities are not provided; no much larger clone lies one nucleotide away.

The sequence was obtained from a man between 35 and 55 years old who had recovered from COVID-19. Sequenced input: PBMCs or T cells enriched from blood (not recorded which). Recombination joined TRBV7-9 with TRBJ2-7; the D gene is not confidently resolved. The CDR3 is CASSPMAARKPYEQYF. The DNA sequence is as follows: TGTGCCAGCAGCCCAATGGCGGCTCGGAAGCCCTACGAGCAGTACTTC.